What follows describes a single T cell receptor beta chain. The sample holds one count of this clone. It lacks a known antigen. It has no much larger one-base neighbor in the sample; base qualities were not kept. Library creation used the immunoSEQ multiplex PCR assay. The multiplex PCR relied on a mix of 60 forward primers for TCR Vbeta segments and 13 reverse primers for TCR Jbeta segments. Amplification of the CDR3 region of rearranged TCR beta genes was performed with a multiplex PCR assay on genomic DNA. The Illumina HiSeq System was used to sequence the amplified TCR beta libraries as 87-base-pair reads. On the authors' methods: Across the 600 to 700 repertoires, a later analysis counted 75 million to 90 million unique TCR beta chains, 9 million to 14 million of which were shared by at least two donors. Raw reads were error-corrected and collapsed into unique sequences by a nearest-neighbor algorithm in which closely related sequences were merged to remove PCR and sequencing errors. CDR3 sequences were aligned to IMGT reference sequences to assign V, D and J gene segments. For a sequence to be retained, a match of at least six nucleotides to both a V gene segment and a J gene segment was required. A rearrangement counted as productive if the CDR3 had no stop codons and remained in frame with V and J, and every other rearrangement counted as non-productive. Following IMGT convention, CDR3 was defined as the stretch from the second conserved V-encoded cysteine to the conserved J-encoded phenylalanine. The earlier analysis of roughly 590 of the donors excluded any sequence lacking an unambiguous match to a single V gene segment. In an earlier analysis of some 590 of the donors, a V segment was called functional when productive rearrangements were above 56.7%, and segregating when the standard deviation between donors exceeded 5%. A statistical classification framework was built to diagnose cytomegalovirus status from the catalog of TCR beta chain sequences. A later analysis assigned V and J genes by comparing TCR nucleotide sequences with IMGT/GENE-DB human TR gene sequences. In a later analysis, CDR3 sequences and most-parsimonious VDJ recombination scenarios were assigned using the TCRdist pipeline. In a later analysis, every TCR beta chain was defined by the combination of its CDR3 amino acid sequence and its V-gene family, and reads without a unique V-gene family were dropped. As a way to deal with suspected cross-contamination and a sequencing artifact, a later analysis dropped nearly 600 nucleotide sequences that were highly shared and had low generation probability. In a later analysis, a clonal expansion index for each public chain was calculated from normalized within-repertoire ranks of inferred template counts. A later analysis computed generation probabilities with a VDJ recombination model fitted to out-of-frame rearrangements, and checked the results against IGoR. A later analysis scored TCR-TCR, TCR-HLA and TCR-CMV co-occurrence with hypergeometric tests, applying a repertoire-size bias correction to TCR pairs. A later analysis estimated false discovery rates by permuting HLA or CMV assignments 20 times. In a later analysis, co-occurring TCRs were grouped with DBSCAN, and TCRdist sequence similarity was added when clustering was performed within HLA-allele-positive subsets. Repertoires with fewer than 30,000 or more than 120,000 public chains were left out of co-occurrence clustering, as were five repertoires with anomalous nucleotide sharing. Not all clones reach the TCRdb copy of this immuneACCESS table, which keeps in-frame sequences only. Checked studies attribute under half of the gap to unresolved V genes and leave the rest unexplained. V, J and clone size reflect that table, while D and trimming were determined from the DNA. This sample is represented by some 160,000 clones; about 85% of them were singletons. The ten biggest clones cover approximately 1.2% of the sample.

The cohort was made up of about 670 healthy bone marrow donors. Cohort members were all nominally healthy when sampled, although unrecorded immune exposures were likely present. The donor was CMV seropositive and belonged to the group of 250 to 300 seropositive cohort members. Each donor provided a peripheral blood sample, and peripheral blood mononuclear cells were used for TCR beta sequencing. The Qiagen DNeasy Blood Extraction Kit was used to extract genomic DNA from the blood cell samples. The sample is drawn from a study of cytomegalovirus exposure and HLA in healthy donors (dated by TCRdb to about 2017). About the full investigation: In an earlier analysis of 450 to 750 of the donors, 250 to 300 Gb of sequence data and 117 million unique TCR beta sequences from 180 million or so T cells were reported. Genome-wide SNP genotypes for about 65% of the roughly 700 donors were used in a later genetic analysis, which treated that subset as a discovery cohort. All discovery cohort repertoires had been generated on a single sequencing platform. Both class I and class II loci were covered by HLA typing, at four-digit resolution. Approximately 300 gigabases of sequencing data and approximately 85 million unique TCR sequences were included in an early release covering 500 to 750 HLA-typed donors. Using immunosequencing, the study profiled T cell repertoires from fewer than 700 subjects and related those repertoires to cytomegalovirus serostatus. The aim of the study was to test whether cataloging public T cell receptors could identify signatures of past pathogen exposure. Among the approximately 420 genotyped donors, approximately 76% belonged to the genetic ancestry cluster associated with self-reported Caucasian donors. Among about 400 genotyped donors of the cohort, an average of approximately 240,000 unique TCR beta nucleotide sequences was sequenced per donor, of which 15% to 20% were non-productive. In an earlier analysis of more than 550 of the donors, high-throughput TCR beta sequencing was used to judge whether each TCR beta V gene segment behaved as functional or pseudogenic. In the later analysis, no new phenotypic data were used to find candidate immune exposures; instead, reliance was placed on TCR beta sequences and their occurrence across donors. To study patterns of TCR occurrence, a later analysis re-analyzed previously published TCR beta repertoires from around 670 donors and added high-resolution HLA genotyping. Alongside the repertoire data, information on donor age, sex, ethnicity and CMV serostatus was compiled. The number of typed donors differed by locus: roughly 629-640 for A, B, C, DRB1 and DQB1; 522 for DQA1; 600 to 610 for DPA1; and about 450 for DPB1. Roughly 5 DR-DQ haplotypes were handled as single units for association and clustering, since linkage in the cohort was strong. A separate validation cohort of approximately 130 different subjects was used in addition to the approximately 700-subject first cohort. The study combined high-throughput TCR immunosequencing, statistical association of individual TCRs with disease status, and machine learning to predict cytomegalovirus infection status. The full study reports these points: According to a later genetic analysis, donors in an Asian-associated ancestry cluster had fewer N-insertions in productive TCRs than the roughly 670-donor mean. A total of about 150 TCR beta chains were listed by the study as associated with cytomegalovirus. Roughly uniform sequencing depth across donors was assumed in presence/absence analyses, although this assumption may not hold. An earlier analysis of approximately 540 of the donors showed that most TCR beta V segments appeared in productive rearrangements either about 90% or about 30% of the time, which broadly matched IMGT annotations. In a later genetic analysis, a missense DCLRE1C variant was associated with V-gene and J-gene trimming of TCR beta chains, and the association was replicated in an independent cohort. The classifier was reported to diagnose cytomegalovirus status with high specificity and sensitivity in both the original and validation cohorts. Some IMGT-functional V segments, including TRBV6-2 and TRBV6-3, could not be distinguished by the 87-base-pair reads and were therefore excluded. This cohort had only TCR beta chains sequenced, and the lack of alpha or paired-chain data limited which features could be detected. Most CMV-associated TCR beta chains appeared to be HLA-restricted in a later analysis, and the HLA associations seemed to be driven largely by CMV exposure. Strong co-occurrence of HLA alleles, especially DR and DQ, made assigning TCR associations to individual alleles difficult. Correlated functional status among segregating V segments might be attributable to linkage disequilibrium, but an unknown experimental factor could not be ruled out. A later analysis reported that several top co-occurrence clusters appeared linked to parvovirus B19, influenza, CMV and Epstein-Barr virus. In a later analysis, over 15,000 TCR beta sequences were associated with specific HLA alleles at a false discovery rate of 0.05. According to the authors, the approach could potentially be generalized to other disease states and immunological phenotypes. Most TCR sequences were observed very rarely across donors, whereas some public TCRs were present in many individuals. According to a later analysis, TCR association rates differed among HLA loci, with DRB1 alleles showing the most associated TCRs and HLA-C alleles showing the fewest. A group of highly shared sequence variants was considered likely to be a technical artifact of the sequencing pipeline. Because some donors lacked HLA typing at each locus, the association tests relied only on the typed subset. Immune exposure information for the cohort was limited to CMV serostatus. In a later analysis, HLA-associated TCR beta chains were found to be more clonally expanded and to have lower generation probabilities than equally common non-associated chains. Because counts were too low, seventeen rarely observed V segments, including chromosome 9 orphons, were left out of the earlier analysis of a few hundred of the donors. A further reported finding was that TCR beta sequences accurately predicted the HLA-A and HLA-B alleles for most subjects in the first cohort. A few of the identified cytomegalovirus-associated TCR beta chains were confirmed in vitro to be specific for cytomegalovirus antigens.

The CDR3 has 13 amino acids, counting the end cysteine and phenylalanine. The kept DNA is CDR3 alone, 39 bases in frame from the first base. For CDR1 and CDR2, the germline V gene lists MNHEY and SVGAGI. Relative to germline, V is 8 bases shorter and J is 7 bases shorter, with 17 bases between their ends. Here the chain combines TRBV6-5 and TRBJ2-5; a tentative D match to TRBD2 spans 5 bases. The sequence came from a man aged 45-65 years in good health and CMV-seropositive. Sample: PBMCs. The CDR3: CASSSGMMGTQYF. The sequence in DNA is TGTGCCAGCTCTTCCGGGATGATGGGGACCCAGTACTTC.